These 15 T cell receptor beta chains originate from one sample sequenced in a study of cytomegalovirus exposure and HLA in healthy donors (TCRdb year 2017). Libraries were prepared through the immunoSEQ multiplex PCR assay. A mixture of 60 forward primers for TCR Vbeta segments and 13 reverse primers for TCR Jbeta segments was used in the multiplex PCR. Here the immuneACCESS table is served through TCRdb, limited to in-frame sequences with V and J called. Missing clones are a known gap in these copies; in checked studies unresolved V genes cover under half, and the rest lacks a known reason. The sample table gives fewer than 250,000 clones. The biggest ten clones account for around 0.95% of the sample. Sample: PBMCs. These TCRs come from a woman in her twenties or thirties in good health and CMV-seropositive.

On this clone: Its ends do not fully match the called genes, so a read error is possible. The DNA for the CDR3 is TGTGCCAGTAGTCCCCAGGGGGGAAGCACCAGGGAGCTGTTTTTT. It is translated as CASSPQGGSTRELFF. The chain combines TRBV19 with TRBJ2-2; D may be TRBD1 (7 bases). The CDR3 sequence is 15 residues long. The germline gives CDR1 LNHDA, CDR2 SQIVND (reference sequence). Drawing the rest from reference TRBV19 and TRBJ2-2, the complete variable domain is DGGITQSPKYLFRKEGQNVTLSCEQNLNHDAMYWYRQDPGQGLRLIYYSQIVNDFQKGDIAEGYSVSREKKESFPLTVTSAQKNPTAFYLCASSPQGGSTRELFFGEGSRLTVL.

The V and J genes are TRBV25-1 and TRBJ1-5; 10 bases are a match to TRBD1. The length of the CDR3 is 18 residues. CDR1 is MGHDK and CDR2 is SYGVNS in the germline V gene. V shed 2 bases, J shed 6 bases, and the junction held 13 bases outside the gene matches. In nucleotides, the CDR3 is TGTGCCAGCAGTGAACCCTTGACAGGGGGCTCGGAAGGTCAGCCCCAGCATTTT. This encodes CASSEPLTGGSEGQPQHF.

The rearrangement links TRBV4-1 to TRBJ2-5, with D possibly matching TRBD2 (6 bases). Trimming took 1 base from V and 6 from J, leaving 18 bases between them. From germline, CDR1 is MGHRA and CDR2 YSYEKL. This CDR3 is built from 16 residues. Here the CDR3 DNA reads TGCGCCAGCAGCCAAGTCGGCCGGGGGACGGGGAAGACCCAGTACTTC. Amino acids: CASSQVGRGTGKTQYF.

The rearrangement links TRBV12-2 to TRBJ1-5; TRBD1, as called in the table, went unchecked against the DNA. TRBV12-2 is noted as a pseudogene. The CDR3 consists of 14 residues. The CDR3 is CASRLRGVNQPQHF. The CDR3, as DNA: TGTGCAAGTCGCTTAAGGGGCGTCAATCAGCCCCAGCATTTT.

The J gene is TRBJ1-2, the V gene TRBV29-1, with 10 positions matching TRBD1. The germline V gene has CDR1 SQVTM and CDR2 ANQGSEA. Losses at the gene ends were 6 bases for V and 4 bases for J; bases not matched to a gene: 8. This CDR3 comprises 14 residues. The chain's CDR3 is CSVDDRGQGYGYTF. The CDR3 bases are TGCAGCGTCGACGACAGGGGGCAAGGCTATGGCTACACCTTC.

This chain links TRBV6-1 with TRBJ2-1; tentatively, D is TRBD2 (6 bases). The V gene's germline CDR1 is MNHNS and CDR2 SASEGT. The CDR3 contains 14 residues. V lost 3 bases and J lost 6, with 12 bases in between. The chain's CDR3 is CASSEGGLANEQFF. The CDR3 nucleotides read TGTGCCAGCAGTGAGGGGGGATTGGCCAATGAGCAGTTCTTC.

The chain links TRBV11-2 to TRBJ2-4; 8 positions agree with TRBD2. V shed 4 bases and J 0 bases; nucleotides not matched to a gene: 5. Germline V gene data show CDR1 as SGHAT and CDR2 as FQNNGV. This CDR3 has 16 amino acids. This CDR3 is CASSSLAGIAKNIQYF. The DNA for the CDR3 is TGTGCCAGCAGCTCTTTAGCGGGAATAGCCAAAAACATTCAGTACTTC.

The V gene is TRBV5-1, the J gene TRBJ2-2, with unresolved D. Germline CDR1 SGHRS, CDR2 YFSETQ. This CDR3 spans 14 amino acids. The germline V and J ends were trimmed by 4 bases and 2 bases, with 9 bases remaining between them. CDR3 nucleotides: TGCGCCAGCAGCCCGGTACCCAACACCGGGGAGCTGTTTTTT. Protein: CASSPVPNTGELFF.

The chain is built from TRBV6-1 and TRBJ1-4; no definite D call. From germline, CDR1 is MNHNS and CDR2 SASEGT. The ends were cut back, 4 bases at V and 0 bases at J, with 9 bases in the middle. The CDR3 covers 15 residues. CDR3 protein: CASSALDATNEKLFF. The CDR3 DNA reads as TGTGCCAGCAGTGCACTCGATGCAACTAATGAAAAACTGTTTTTT.

The chain couples TRBV19 to TRBJ2-7; 12 bases fit TRBD1. The CDR3 is 14 residues long. V dropped 6 bases and J dropped 2; count of bases not matched to a gene: 2. The germline V gene has CDR1 LNHDA and CDR2 SQIVND (reference sequence). The CDR3 sequence is CASSRDRGPYEQYF. CDR3 DNA sequence: TGTGCCAGTAGCAGGGACAGGGGGCCCTACGAGCAGTACTTC.

The chain uses TRBV7-6 and TRBJ1-1, with 7 bases matching TRBD1. In germline, CDR1 is SGHVS, CDR2 FNYEAQ. The CDR3 has 18 amino acids. J was trimmed by 0 bases and V by 5 bases; bases with no gene match: 15. The CDR3 protein is CASSPPTGTANLNTEAFF. The DNA of the CDR3 is TGTGCCAGCAGCCCTCCGACCGGGACAGCTAATCTGAACACTGAAGCTTTCTTT.

J is TRBJ2-6 and V is TRBV19, with D unclear. The CDR3 extends over 16 amino acids. The germline gives CDR1 LNHDA, CDR2 SQIVND (reference sequence). V was shortened by 3 bases and J by 0 bases, with 9 bases between the two germline ends. The DNA of the CDR3 is TGTGCCAGTAGTATTGAGGAAAACTCTGGGGCCAACGTCCTGACTTTC. Protein product: CASSIEENSGANVLTF. The full variable domain, with the rest looked up from reference TRBV19 and TRBJ2-6, is DGGITQSPKYLFRKEGQNVTLSCEQNLNHDAMYWYRQDPGQGLRLIYYSQIVNDFQKGDIAEGYSVSREKKESFPLTVTSAQKNPTAFYLCASSIEENSGANVLTFGAGSRLTVL.

The V and J genes are TRBV27 and TRBJ1-1; D ambiguous. V was pared by 7 bases and J by 2 bases, with 11 bases between. The CDR3 runs 13 residues. From germline, CDR1 is MNHEY and CDR2 SMNVEV (reference sequence). Written as DNA, the CDR3 is TGTGCCAGCAAAAAAGCGGATAACACTGAAGCTTTCTTT. This sequence encodes CASKKADNTEAFF.

V usage is TRBV4-1 and J usage is TRBJ1-2, with D uncertain. V lost 1 base and J lost 0, with 6 bases in between. Per germline, CDR1 MGHRA and CDR2 YSYEKL. This CDR3 is built from 14 residues. CDR3 residues: CASSQAAANYGYTF. The CDR3 nucleotides read TGCGCCAGCAGCCAAGCGGCGGCTAACTATGGCTACACCTTC.

The V and J genes are TRBV28 and TRBJ1-5; D not resolved. The CDR3 is 14 residues long. Germline V gene sequence: CDR1 MDHEN, CDR2 SYDVKM. V lost 6 bases to trimming and J lost 0 bases, with 9 bases between them. CDR3 sequence (DNA): TGTGCCAGCAGGGGGAGCTATAGCAATCAGCCCCAGCATTTT. This translates into CASRGSYSNQPQHF.